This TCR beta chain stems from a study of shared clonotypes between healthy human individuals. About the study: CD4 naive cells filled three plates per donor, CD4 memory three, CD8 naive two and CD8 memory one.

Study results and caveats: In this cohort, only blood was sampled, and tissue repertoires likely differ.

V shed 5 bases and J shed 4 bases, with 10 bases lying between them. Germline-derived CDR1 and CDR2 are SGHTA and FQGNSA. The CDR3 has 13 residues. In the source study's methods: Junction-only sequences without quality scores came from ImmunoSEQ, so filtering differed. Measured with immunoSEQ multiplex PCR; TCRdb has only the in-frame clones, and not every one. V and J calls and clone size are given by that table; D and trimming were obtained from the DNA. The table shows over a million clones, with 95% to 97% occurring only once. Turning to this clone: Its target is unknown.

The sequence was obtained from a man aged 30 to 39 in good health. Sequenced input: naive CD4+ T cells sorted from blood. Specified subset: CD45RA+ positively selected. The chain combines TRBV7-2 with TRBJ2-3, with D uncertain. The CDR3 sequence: CASSGRVADTQYF. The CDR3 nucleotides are TGTGCCAGCAGCGGCAGAGTGGCAGATACGCAGTATTTT.